This record covers a single T cell receptor (beta chain). The target of this receptor is not known. Base qualities were left out, and no much larger clone turns up one base away. The data are from a study of blood T cell repertoires in COVID-19 (dated by TCRdb to 2020 to 2022). Regarding the research as a whole: The collaborator samples originated in the United States, Italy and Spain and spanned the acute and convalescent phases of COVID-19. The prospective study material was composed of cDNA or gDNA derived from T cells, B-cell-depleted T cells, or PBMCs. The repertoires were made available in a free public database intended to serve as a resource for research on the immune response to SARS-CoV-2. The dataset comprised deeply sampled blood TCRbeta repertoires from subjects exposed to, actively infected with, or recovered from COVID-19. Samples were obtained from the ongoing ImmuneRACE study (first 160 participants) and from 950 to 1,500 subjects provided by 6 global collaborators. Where available, HLA class I and class II types were taken from metadata supplied by the sample provider and were not determined by assay-based typing. Sample metadata almost always included a de-identified subject ID, COVID-19 status, age in years and sex.

The immunoSEQ Assay, a bias-controlled multiplex PCR, was used to amplify TCRbeta CDR3 regions from genomic DNA. The paper's processing steps were these. Within the assay, amplification of reference gene primers was used to estimate how many nucleated cells each sample contained. To quantify the absolute abundance of each unique TCRbeta CDR3 rearrangement, sequence reads were collapsed and filtered. Productive Simpson clonality was computed per sample as the square root of Simpson's diversity index over productive rearrangements. TCRdb mirrors the immuneACCESS table, restricted to in-frame sequences. Some clones are absent from its copies; in checked studies, under half trace to an unresolved V gene, and the reason for the others is unknown. The V and J calls and clone size are taken from that table; D and trimming were inferred from the DNA. This sample has under 400,000 clones in its table, and 80% to 90% of those were observed once. The top ten hold approximately 4% of the sample.

There are 14 amino acids in the CDR3, from cysteine to phenylalanine inclusive. Just CDR3 DNA is preserved here, 42 bases in frame from base 1. Reading the germline V gene gives CDR1 MNHEY and CDR2 SVGAGI. The V and J ends are trimmed by 6 bases and 2 bases, leaving 11 bases between them. What the authors observed across the whole study: Clinical and demographic metadata were provided uncurated, with the amount varying by source and participant.

In the prospective study, participants were 18 to 89 years old, resided in about 25 geographic areas of the United States, and were enrolled through a virtual design. To assign participants to cohorts, the prospective study relied on clinical history that participants themselves reported in a screening survey and a study questionnaire. In the prospective study, mobile phlebotomists collected whole blood, serum and a nasopharyngeal or oropharyngeal swab from each participant. Over a 2-month period, participants in the prospective study had the option of providing additional blood draws and questionnaires. Blood samples from the prospective study were shipped frozen or at room temperature prior to DNA extraction.

The sequence links TRBV6-5 to TRBJ2-1; the D gene is possibly TRBD1, with 6 bases matching. Material for sequencing was PBMCs or T cells enriched from blood (not recorded which). The sequence derives from a woman in her thirties or forties with acute COVID-19. The CDR3 reads CASSPGTTYNEQFF. The DNA sequence is TGTGCCAGCAGCCCCGGGACAACCTACAATGAGCAGTTCTTC.